This is a list of T cell receptor beta chains from one sample in a study of PD-L1 blockade in urothelial cancer. Measured with immunoSEQ multiplex PCR; TCRdb has only the in-frame clones, and not every one. Of 120,000 or so clones listed, approximately 85% were seen once; the top ten hold around 2.4%. This specimen was PBMCs, taken around atezolizumab (anti-PD-L1) treatment. Receptors originate from a man aged 45-65 years with urothelial cancer. CDR3s include the opening cysteine and the closing phenylalanine or tryptophan. A D gene is named only where the DNA matches it firmly. Size is stated for part of the rows, as once, few or many counts, or as a class when the clone is expanded.

TRBD1 | TRBJ1-1 | TRBV19 | once | CASSSRQGELTEAFF | TGTGCCAGTAGTTCCCGACAGGGGGAGTTGACTGAAGCTTTCTTT
TRBD2 | TRBJ2-1 | TRBV18 | - | CASSPSPSGNVEQFF | TGTGCCAGCTCACCAAGCCCTAGCGGGAATGTTGAGCAGTTCTTC
TRBD2 | TRBJ2-2 | TRBV5-4 | - | CASSPGTRRWAGELFF | TGTGCCAGCAGCCCAGGGACTAGAAGGTGGGCCGGGGAGCTGTTTTTT
- | TRBJ2-1 | TRBV5-4 | - | CASSLDQGTLNEQFF | TGTGCCAGCAGCTTGGATCAGGGGACACTCAATGAGCAGTTCTTC
- | TRBJ2-2 | TRBV11-2 | - | CASSLRGPGELFF | TGTGCCAGCAGCTTAAGGGGTCCCGGGGAGCTGTTTTTT
- | TRBJ2-3 | TRBV6-1 | - | CASFLGGGTDTQYF | TGTGCCAGCTTTCTCGGAGGTGGCACAGATACGCAGTATTTT
TRBD1 | TRBJ1-2 | TRBV19 | - | CASSTGEYGYTF | TGTGCCAGTTCGACAGGGGAGTATGGCTACACCTTC
TRBD2 | TRBJ2-7 | TRBV2 | few | CASSDSWGGYEQYF | TGTGCCAGCAGTGATAGCTGGGGGGGCTACGAGCAGTACTTC
TRBD2 | TRBJ2-5 | TRBV5-8 | - | CASSPAGGKETQYF | TGTGCCAGCAGCCCGGCGGGAGGGAAAGAGACCCAGTACTTC
TRBD2 | TRBJ2-7 | TRBV7-9 | - | CASSPRTSGSYEQYF | TGTGCCAGCAGCCCCCGGACTAGCGGGTCGTACGAGCAGTACTTC
- | TRBJ2-1 | TRBV11-2 | - | CASSLRSQGIHNEQFF | TGTGCCAGCAGCTTACGGTCGCAGGGGATACACAATGAGCAGTTCTTC
- | TRBJ2-7 | TRBV14 | - | CASRRTGDLSYEQYF | TGTGCCAGCAGACGCACGGGGGACTTGAGCTACGAGCAGTACTTC
- | TRBJ1-1 | TRBV7-7 | - | CASSLESGSEAFF | TGTGCTAGCAGCTTAGAGTCCGGGTCTGAAGCTTTCTTT
TRBD1 | TRBJ1-5 | TRBV19 | - | CASSIPGQNYQPQHF | TGTGCCAGTAGTATCCCGGGACAGAACTATCAGCCCCAGCATTTT
- | TRBJ1-5 | TRBV6-1 | - | CASSDISPQHF | TGTGCCAGCAGTGATATAAGCCCCCAGCATTTT
- | TRBJ1-2 | TRBV5-1 | - | CASSQSAGSRSGGYTF | TGCGCCAGCAGCCAATCCGCCGGGTCCCGAAGCGGTGGCTACACCTTC
TRBD2 | TRBJ2-1 | TRBV6-6 | - | CASTNGLASYNEQFF | TGTGCCAGCACCAACGGACTAGCTTCCTACAATGAGCAGTTCTTC
TRBD2 | TRBJ2-1 | TRBV30 | - | CASHQMGGGPYNEQFF | TGTGCCTCCCACCAGATGGGCGGGGGGCCCTACAATGAGCAGTTCTTC
- | TRBJ2-2 | TRBV5-1 | - | CASSFGPNTGELFF | TGCGCCAGCAGCTTTGGGCCGAACACCGGGGAGCTGTTTTTT
TRBD1 | TRBJ1-2 | TRBV4-1 | - | CASSPDRFVYGYTF | TGCGCCAGCAGCCCGGACAGGTTCGTCTATGGCTACACCTTC
- | TRBJ1-5 | TRBV6-1 | - | CASSEVLDQPQHF | TGTGCCAGCAGTGAAGTCCTTGATCAGCCCCAGCATTTT
TRBD2 | TRBJ2-1 | TRBV2 | - | CASRSRDYSMDEQFF | TGTGCCAGCAGGAGTCGGGACTACTCTATGGATGAGCAGTTCTTC
TRBD1 | TRBJ1-3 | TRBV6-5 | - | CASSSQDRGNTIYF | TGTGCCAGCAGCTCCCAGGACAGGGGGAACACCATATATTTT
TRBD2 | TRBJ2-1 | TRBV7-8 | - | CASSSRSGSNEQFF | TGTGCCAGCAGCTCCCGGAGCGGGAGTAATGAGCAGTTCTTC
- | TRBJ1-1 | TRBV28 | once | CASSLLGGGDTEAFF | TGTGCCAGCAGTTTATTAGGGGGGGGTGACACTGAAGCTTTCTTT
- | TRBJ2-1 | TRBV7-9 | - | CASSPIGQRQGVNEQFF | TGTGCCAGCAGCCCAATCGGACAGAGGCAAGGTGTCAATGAGCAGTTCTTC
- | TRBJ2-7 | TRBV5-4 | - | CASSFRLGRTENYPYEQYF | TGTGCCAGCAGCTTCAGACTAGGGAGAACGGAAAACTATCCCTACGAGCAGTACTTC
- | TRBJ1-2 | TRBV5-1 | - | CASSSFNYGYTF | TGCGCCAGCAGCTCCTTTAACTATGGCTACACCTTC
- | TRBJ1-1 | TRBV5-1 | - | CASSFSFLDTEAFF | TGCGCCAGCAGTTTCAGTTTTCTGGACACTGAAGCTTTCTTT
TRBD1 | TRBJ1-6 | TRBV7-2 | few | CASSPGQVFHF | TGTGCCAGCAGCCCAGGACAGGTTTTCCACTTT
TRBD2 | TRBJ2-1 | TRBV19 | - | CASSMRAGVGGNEQFF | TGTGCCAGTAGTATGCGAGCGGGAGTGGGGGGCAATGAGCAGTTCTTC
TRBD1 | TRBJ1-1 | TRBV27 | many | CASSSYGTGVTEAFF | TGTGCCAGCAGTTCGTACGGGACAGGGGTCACTGAAGCTTTCTTT
- | TRBJ1-3 | TRBV28 | - | CASTSRRGAFGNTIYF | TGTGCCAGCACTTCAAGGAGGGGCGCTTTTGGAAACACCATATATTTT
TRBD2 | TRBJ2-1 | TRBV18 | - | CASSPGHGRGPYNEQFF | TGTGCCAGCTCACCAGGTCACGGGAGGGGTCCCTACAATGAGCAGTTCTTC
- | TRBJ1-1 | TRBV5-6 | once | CASSFEQGHTEAFF | TGTGCCAGCAGTTTTGAACAGGGTCACACTGAAGCTTTCTTT
- | TRBJ1-6 | TRBV7-9 | - | CASSLGGQGFVSPLHF | TGTGCCAGCAGCTTAGGGGGGCAGGGTTTTGTTTCACCCCTCCACTTT
- | TRBJ2-1 | TRBV12-2 | - | CASRLQTSGGTNNEQFF | TGTGCAAGTCGCTTACAGACTAGCGGGGGAACCAACAATGAGCAGTTCTTC
TRBD1 | TRBJ1-6 | TRBV7-3 | - | CASSFISEETGEGGNSPLHF | TGTGCCAGCAGCTTCATTTCCGAAGAGACAGGGGAAGGTGGTAATTCACCCCTCCACTTT
- | TRBJ2-3 | TRBV19 | - | CASSMLQGGRDTQYF | TGTGCCAGTAGTATGCTACAGGGTGGAAGAGATACGCAGTATTTT
- | TRBJ2-2 | TRBV27 | once | CASSVTPGWELFF | TGTGCCAGCAGTGTCACCCCAGGGTGGGAGCTGTTTTTT
- | TRBJ2-5 | TRBV28 | - | CASSRGGAEETQYF | TGTGCCAGCAGCCGGGGCGGGGCGGAAGAGACCCAGTACTTC
TRBD2 | TRBJ2-3 | TRBV5-1 | once | CASSLRSASGYSTDTQYF | TGCGCCAGCAGCTTGCGATCGGCTAGCGGTTATAGCACAGATACGCAGTATTTT
TRBD1 | TRBJ2-7 | TRBV9 | - | CASSGGDRDMAEQYF | TGTGCCAGCAGCGGTGGGGACAGGGATATGGCCGAGCAGTACTTC
TRBD1 | TRBJ1-1 | TRBV27 | - | CASSVLGAGGQNTEAFF | TGTGCCAGCAGCGTCCTGGGAGCAGGGGGCCAGAACACTGAAGCTTTCTTT
TRBD2 | TRBJ2-2 | TRBV5-1 | - | CASSLELAGETGELFF | TGCGCCAGCAGCTTGGAACTAGCGGGAGAAACCGGGGAGCTGTTTTTT
TRBD2 | TRBJ2-1 | TRBV7-9 | many | CASSLVGTSGSQRNEQFF | TGTGCCAGCAGCTTAGTAGGCACTAGCGGGAGTCAGAGGAATGAGCAGTTCTTC
- | TRBJ2-3 | TRBV7-7 | - | CASSLGQTLTDTQYF | TGTGCTAGCAGCTTAGGACAAACGCTCACAGATACGCAGTATTTT
TRBD1 | TRBJ1-2 | TRBV9 | once | CASSLASAGGIGYTF | TGTGCCAGCAGCCTCGCCTCGGCAGGGGGTATTGGCTACACCTTC
- | TRBJ2-3 | TRBV28 | once | CATDTLQDTQYF | TGTGCCACGGACACCCTTCAAGATACGCAGTATTTT
- | TRBJ2-7 | TRBV6-5 | few | CASSYSPLDEQYF | TGTGCCAGCAGTTACTCCCCCCTCGACGAGCAGTACTTC